This TCR beta chain was captured by sequencing in a study of identical twins. Whole-study findings and limits: The same donors were not followed; conclusions instead depended on cross-sectional statistical analysis. Less excess twin sharing appeared in beta out-of-frame sequences.

TCRdb ran MiXCR on the 5' RACE reads and lists one entry per CDR3 protein. The table shows more than 1.5 million distinct CDR3 sequences, with around a third occurring only once. Points on this clonotype: Its antigen remains unknown.

CDR3 length: 15 residues. From germline, CDR1 is SGHRS and CDR2 YFSETQ. Trimming took off 0 bases at V and 0 bases at J, with 9 bases between the two ends. This receptor was obtained from a newborn girl in good health. V gene TRBV5-1 combines with J gene TRBJ2-5, with D perhaps TRBD2 (6 bases). The sample consisted of cord blood. CDR3 residues: CASSLGLVDQETQYF. DNA for the CDR3: TGCGCCAGCAGCTTGGGACTAGTGGACCAAGAGACCCAGTACTTC.